In this sample, the clone carrying this T cell receptor (beta chain) turned up a few times. Its antigen remains unidentified. The entry originates in a study of post-analysis software for immune sequencing data. On the study more broadly: Patients had relapsing-remitting, secondary progressive or progressive-relapsing multiple sclerosis; some lacked subtype. General study findings and limits: TRBV segments more frequent in patients than in controls numbered roughly five and included TRBV5-6, TRBV5-1 and TRBV20-1. Among multiple sclerosis patients, normalized Chao1 diversity was significantly below that of controls.

The ends were cut back, 2 bases at V and 7 bases at J, with 12 bases in the middle. The CDR3 runs 13 residues. The germline V gene has CDR1 SGHDN and CDR2 FVKESK. Prepared TCR beta cDNA libraries contained unique molecular identifiers. cDNA molecules numbering roughly 0.5 million came from around 0.96 to 9.9 million T cells. Each CDR3 protein gets one entry after TCRdb re-called the PCR reads with MiXCR. This table holds some 890,000 distinct CDR3 sequences, about 53% found once. This sequence originates from a girl aged 5-17 years with multiple sclerosis. The V and J genes are TRBV14 and TRBJ2-7; D possibly uses TRBD1 or TRBD2 (5 bases each). The sequencing sample was made of blood. Written as DNA, the CDR3 is TGTGCCAGCAGCCAAAGAGGGACGGTTGAGCAGTACTTC. Translating gives CASSQRGTVEQYF. Full variable domain (remainder filled in from reference TRBV14 and TRBJ2-7): EAGVTQFPSHSVIEKGQTVTLRCDPISGHDNLYWYRRVMGKEIKFLLHFVKESKQDESGMPNNRFLAERTGGTYSTLKVQPAELEDSGVYFCASSQRGTVEQYFGPGTRLTVT.